The following is a T cell receptor beta chain sequence with its context. This sample is part of a study of patients and donors after allogeneic stem cell transplantation. CDR3 length: 15 residues. Trimming removed 7 bases from V and 0 bases from J; junction bases left unmatched: 8. The germline V gene encodes CDR1 SGHRS and CDR2 YFSETQ. TCRdb analysed the RT-PCR reads with MiXCR anew, one entry per CDR3 protein. The table has 2,500 or so distinct CDR3 sequences, about 8% seen once. This chain uses TRBV5-1 with TRBJ2-7; 9 bases agree with TRBD1. This TCR came from a human donor who was either an allogeneic HSCT recipient or a stem cell or donor lymphocyte infusion donor (not recorded which). It is not recorded whose cells these are; they may come from a transplant donor. Source material: blood, either unsorted or a sorted T cell fraction (not recorded which). The CDR3 spells CASRLGQGFSYEQYF. CDR3 nucleotide sequence: TGCGCCAGCCGTTTGGGACAGGGTTTCTCCTACGAGCAGTACTTC.